This TCR beta chain was recovered during a study of post-analysis software for immune sequencing data (dated by TCRdb to between 2015 and 2017). Some background on the complete study: Recorded disease courses included relapsing-remitting, secondary progressive and progressive-relapsing multiple sclerosis, with some patients lacking subtype annotation. The patient repertoires were set against about 12 previously published healthy control repertoires from donors whose ages ranged from roughly 6 to 26 years. A subset of samples was prepared in parallel using single-end sample barcoding, then pooled and co-amplified after Illumina adapter ligation. The research as a whole found: Roughly 5 TRBV segments, including TRBV5-6, TRBV5-1 and TRBV20-1, were significantly more frequent in patients than controls. The control group was slightly older than the multiple sclerosis patient group. Direct clustering with F measure showed strong co-clustering of samples prepared in the same batch, prompting a batch-effect correction. Normalized Chao1 diversity was significantly lower in multiple sclerosis patients than controls, suggesting substantial peripheral T-cell clonal expansion.

The library was built by means of PCR. Sequencing instrument: Illumina HiSeq 2500. To reduce PCR and sequencing biases, unique molecular identifiers were built into the TCR beta cDNA libraries. About 500,000 cDNA molecules were obtained for every 1 to 10 million input T cells, so each molecule roughly corresponded to one T cell. Patient libraries were prepared and sequenced with the same protocol used for the earlier healthy control dataset. Samples belonging to the same batch were prepared together, multiplexed and sequenced on a shared HiSeq lane. As for the original processing: Raw barcoded reads were processed with MIGEC, discarding single-read molecular identifier groups before consensus assembly and CDR3 extraction. VDJtools was used for post-analysis of the clonotype tables, and diversity was normalized by down-sampling every dataset to the size of the smallest sample. In repertoire overlap clustering, CDR3 amino acid sequences, but not nucleotide sequences, were matched to correct batch-related cross-sample contamination. Starting from the raw public reads, TCRdb applied fastp trimming at Q25, assembled clones with MiXCR and retained in-frame beta chains. Rows are combined by CDR3 protein, so each entry shows the most common genes and DNA. V and J calls and clone size were set by TCRdb, not the authors. The sample has under 650,000 distinct CDR3 sequences on record, about 40% of them singletons. In total, the top ten clones hold more than 1.5% of the sample.

TCR beta repertoires were profiled from peripheral blood of roughly 13 young patients with multiple sclerosis to demonstrate the VDJtools post-analysis software. The patients with multiple sclerosis were children and adolescents between about 6 and 16 years of age. The germline V gene supplies CDR1 KGHSH and CDR2 LQKENI. Spanning cysteine to phenylalanine, the CDR3 consists of 13 amino acids. The sequence is cut down to CDR3 DNA, 39 bases in frame from base 1. Germline trimming amounts to 6 bases on V and 9 bases on J, with 4 as the count of junction bases outside the gene matches. Turning to this clonotype: This clone's antigen is unknown. No much larger clonotype is one base removed from it; base qualities were not supplied.

This receptor was obtained from a girl aged 10-17 years with multiple sclerosis. The chain uses TRBV18 and TRBJ2-1, with 11 middle bases fitting TRBD1. The sample comprised blood. Here is the DNA: TGTGCCAGCTCCGGGACAGGGGGGCTTGAGCAGTTCTTC. Its coded protein is CASSGTGGLEQFF.